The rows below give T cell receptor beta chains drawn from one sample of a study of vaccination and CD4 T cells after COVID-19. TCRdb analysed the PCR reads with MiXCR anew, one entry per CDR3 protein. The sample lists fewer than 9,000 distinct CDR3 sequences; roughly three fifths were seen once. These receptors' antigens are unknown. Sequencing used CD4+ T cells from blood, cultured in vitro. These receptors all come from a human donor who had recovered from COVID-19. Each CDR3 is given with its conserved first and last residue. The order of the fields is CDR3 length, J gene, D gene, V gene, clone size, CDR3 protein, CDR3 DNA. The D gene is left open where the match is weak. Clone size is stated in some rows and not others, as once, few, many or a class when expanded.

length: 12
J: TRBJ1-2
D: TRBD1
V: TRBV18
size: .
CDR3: CASSQDRAGYTF
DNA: TGTGCCAGCTCACAAGACAGGGCTGGCTACACCTTC

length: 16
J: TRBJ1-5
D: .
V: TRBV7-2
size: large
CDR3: CASSSPATGRNQPQHF
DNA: TGTGCCAGCAGCTCACCCGCGACAGGACGGAATCAGCCCCAGCATTTT

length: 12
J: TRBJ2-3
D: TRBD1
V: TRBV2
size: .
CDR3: CADRENTDTQYF
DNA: TGTGCCGACAGGGAAAACACAGATACGCAGTATTTT

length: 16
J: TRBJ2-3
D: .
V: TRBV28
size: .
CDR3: CASSSLQGYYTDTQYF
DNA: TGTGCCAGCAGTTCGTTGCAGGGGTATTACACAGATACGCAGTATTTT

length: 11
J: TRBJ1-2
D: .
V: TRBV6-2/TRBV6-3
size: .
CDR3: CASTRGTHYTF
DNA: TGTGCCAGCACGCGTGGGACCCATTACACCTTC

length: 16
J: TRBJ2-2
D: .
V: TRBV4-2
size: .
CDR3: CASSQDDGSYSGELFF
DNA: TGTGCCAGCAGCCAAGATGATGGCAGCTATTCCGGGGAGCTGTTTTTT

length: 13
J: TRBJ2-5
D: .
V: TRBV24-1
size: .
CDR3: CATSDPGGQTQYF
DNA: TGTGCCACCAGTGACCCCGGGGGCCAGACCCAGTACTTC

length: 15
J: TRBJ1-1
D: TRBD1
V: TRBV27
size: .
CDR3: CASSINRGRETEAFF
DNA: TGTGCCAGCAGTATCAACAGGGGGCGGGAGACTGAAGCTTTCTTT

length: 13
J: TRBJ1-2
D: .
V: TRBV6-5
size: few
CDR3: CASSYGPDYGYTF
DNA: TGTGCCAGCAGTTACGGTCCAGACTATGGCTACACCTTC

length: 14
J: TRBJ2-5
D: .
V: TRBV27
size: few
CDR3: CASSLLGAQETQYF
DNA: TGTGCCAGCAGTTTACTCGGAGCTCAAGAGACCCAGTACTTC

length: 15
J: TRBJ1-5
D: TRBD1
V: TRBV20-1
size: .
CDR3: CSAGTGGFGNQPQHF
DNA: TGCAGTGCCGGGACAGGGGGCTTCGGCAATCAGCCCCAGCATTTT

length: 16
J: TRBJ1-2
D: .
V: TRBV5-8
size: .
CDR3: CASSLDGLGTLYGYTF
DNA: TGTGCCAGCAGCTTGGACGGACTCGGGACGCTCTATGGCTACACCTTC

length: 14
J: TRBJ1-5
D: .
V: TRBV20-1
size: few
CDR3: CSARAPGSNQPQHF
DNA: TGCAGTGCTAGGGCCCCGGGAAGCAATCAGCCCCAGCATTTT

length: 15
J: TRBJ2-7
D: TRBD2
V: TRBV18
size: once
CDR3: CASSPTSGAQGEQYF
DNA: TGTGCCAGCTCCCCCACTAGCGGGGCACAGGGGGAGCAGTACTTC

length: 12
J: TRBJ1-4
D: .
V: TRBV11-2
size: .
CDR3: CASSRQGEKLFF
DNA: TGTGCCAGCAGCCGTCAAGGGGAAAAACTGTTTTTT

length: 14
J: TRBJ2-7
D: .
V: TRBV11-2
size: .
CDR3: CASSFVGISYEQYF
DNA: TGTGCCAGCAGCTTTGTTGGAATCTCCTACGAGCAGTACTTC

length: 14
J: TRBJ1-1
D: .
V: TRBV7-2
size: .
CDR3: CASSLLTVGTEAFF
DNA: TGTGCCAGCAGCTTGTTGACGGTAGGCACTGAAGCTTTCTTT

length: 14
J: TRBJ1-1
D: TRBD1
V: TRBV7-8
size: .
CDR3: CASSARQGRTEAFF
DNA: TGTGCCAGCAGCGCTCGACAGGGCCGCACTGAAGCTTTCTTT

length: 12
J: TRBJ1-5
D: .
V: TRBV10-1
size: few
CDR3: CASRDSDQPQHF
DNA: TGCGCCAGCAGAGACAGCGATCAGCCCCAGCATTTT

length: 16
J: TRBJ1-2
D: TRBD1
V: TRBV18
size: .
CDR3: CASSSNQPGQGAGYTF
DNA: TGTGCCAGCTCATCCAATCAGCCGGGACAGGGCGCTGGCTACACCTTC

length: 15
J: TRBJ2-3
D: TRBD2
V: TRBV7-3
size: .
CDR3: CASSPSGLKWDTQYF
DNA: TGTGCCAGCAGCCCTAGCGGTTTAAAGTGGGATACGCAGTATTTT

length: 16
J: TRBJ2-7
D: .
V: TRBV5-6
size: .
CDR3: CASSPGAGRGDYEQYF
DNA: TGTGCCAGCAGCCCAGGAGCGGGGAGGGGGGACTACGAGCAGTACTTC

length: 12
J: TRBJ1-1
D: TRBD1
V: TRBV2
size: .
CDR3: CASTDRGIEAFF
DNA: TGTGCCAGTACGGACAGGGGGATTGAAGCTTTCTTT

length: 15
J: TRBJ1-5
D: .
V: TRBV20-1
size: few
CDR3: CSARARGLLHQPQHF
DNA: TGCAGTGCTAGAGCACGGGGACTCTTGCATCAGCCCCAGCATTTT

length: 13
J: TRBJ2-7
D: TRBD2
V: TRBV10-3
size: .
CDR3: CAISSGSPDEQYF
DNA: TGTGCCATCTCTAGCGGGAGCCCGGACGAGCAGTACTTC

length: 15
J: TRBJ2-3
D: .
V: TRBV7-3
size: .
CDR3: CASSLRPGGTDTQYF
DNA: TGTGCCAGCAGCTTAAGGCCGGGGGGCACAGATACGCAGTATTTT

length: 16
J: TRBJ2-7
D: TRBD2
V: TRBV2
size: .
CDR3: CASRHLAGDSSYEQYF
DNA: TGTGCCAGCAGGCATCTAGCGGGCGATAGCTCCTACGAGCAGTACTTC

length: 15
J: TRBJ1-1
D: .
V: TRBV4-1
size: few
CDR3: CASSQGVEGNTEAFF
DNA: TGCGCCAGCAGCCAAGGAGTTGAGGGGAACACTGAAGCTTTCTTT

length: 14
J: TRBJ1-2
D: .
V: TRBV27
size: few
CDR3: CASRRWGENYGYTF
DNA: TGTGCCAGTCGCAGGTGGGGGGAAAACTATGGCTACACCTTC

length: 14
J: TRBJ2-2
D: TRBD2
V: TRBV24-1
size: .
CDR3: CATSLAGSTGELFF
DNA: TGTGCCACCTCGTTAGCGGGATCTACCGGGGAGCTGTTTTTT

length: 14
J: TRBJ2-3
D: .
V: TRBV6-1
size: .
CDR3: CASSKGLLTDTQYF
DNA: TGTGCCAGCAGTAAGGGACTTCTCACAGATACGCAGTATTTT

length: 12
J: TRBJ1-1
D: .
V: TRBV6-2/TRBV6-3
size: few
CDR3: CASSLDYWVSFF
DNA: TGTGCCAGCAGCCTAGATTATTGGGTATCTTTCTTT

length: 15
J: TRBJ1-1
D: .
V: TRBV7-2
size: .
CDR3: CASSLGSRANTEAFF
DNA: TGTGCCAGCAGCTTAGGTAGTAGGGCGAACACTGAAGCTTTCTTT

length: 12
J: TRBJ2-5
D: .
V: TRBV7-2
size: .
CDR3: CASSFSPETQYF
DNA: TGTGCCAGCAGCTTTTCCCCCGAGACCCAGTACTTC

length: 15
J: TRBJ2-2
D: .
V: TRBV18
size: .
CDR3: CASSPPRGNTGELFF
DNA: TGTGCCAGCTCACCACCGAGGGGGAACACCGGGGAGCTGTTTTTT